The 19 T cell receptor beta chains below were found in one sample sequenced in a study of blood T cell repertoires in COVID-19. Profiling relied on immunoSEQ multiplex PCR, and the TCRdb table lists in-frame clones only, not all of them. The data show roughly 410,000 clones, around 90% seen once. The sequenced sample consisted of peripheral blood. All receptors derive from a man aged 35-49 years with acute or convalescent COVID-19.

The chain is built from TRBV12-3 or TRBV12-4 and TRBJ2-1; D is undetermined. V dropped 6 bases and J dropped 4 bases, with 10 bases sitting between them. The CDR3 loop spans 13 amino acids. The CDR3 region is CASSSTWYNEQFF. Written as DNA, the CDR3 is TGTGCCAGCAGCTCTACGTGGTACAATGAGCAGTTCTTC.

The chain combines TRBV24-1 with TRBJ2-7, with 11 bases that match TRBD1. Germline V gene sequence: CDR1 KGHDR, CDR2 SFDVKD. Trimming cost V 5 bases and J 2 bases; bases outside gene matches: 7. This CDR3 spans 16 amino acids. The CDR3 protein is CATSGPGQGVTYEQYF. CDR3 bases: TGTGCCACCAGTGGCCCGGGACAGGGGGTGACCTACGAGCAGTACTTC.

The V call is TRBV2, the J call TRBJ1-6; D is perhaps TRBD1 (5 bases). Trimming took off 6 bases at V and 9 bases at J, with 9 bases between the two ends. The CDR3 totals 12 residues. The germline V gene has CDR1 SNHLY and CDR2 FYNNEI. The CDR3 is CASRPGGSPLHF. The DNA of the CDR3 is TGTGCCAGCAGACCCGGGGGTTCACCCCTCCACTTT.

This clone was detected once. V usage is TRBV9 and J usage is TRBJ1-2, with D unclear. CDR3 length: 14 amino acids. CDR1 and CDR2 (germline): SGDLS, YYNGEE. The V end was cut by 0 bases, the J end by 4 bases, with 10 bases between. DNA for the CDR3: TGTGCCAGCAGCGTAGGGGCAGGCCCCTATGGCTACACCTTC. Protein sequence: CASSVGAGPYGYTF.

The gene calls are TRBV7-8 and TRBJ2-1, with a tentative D call TRBD2 (6 bases). CDR1 and CDR2 from the germline V gene are SGHVS and FQNEAQ. V shed 5 bases and J shed 0 bases, with 20 bases lying between them. The CDR3 sequence is 18 residues long. The CDR3 sequence: CASSPLWASVSSYNEQFF. CDR3 coding DNA: TGTGCCAGCAGCCCCCTTTGGGCTAGCGTCAGCTCCTACAATGAGCAGTTCTTC.

The chain joins TRBV6-4 to TRBJ2-2, with 7 bases aligning to TRBD2. The germline gives CDR1 MRHNA, CDR2 SNTAGT. J was trimmed by 0 bases and V by 0 bases; bases with no gene match: 1. This CDR3 contains 16 residues. The CDR3 reads CASSDSAGANTGELFF. CDR3 in DNA: TGTGCCAGCAGTGACTCCGCGGGGGCGAACACCGGGGAGCTGTTTTTT.

The chain joins TRBV27 to TRBJ2-7; 13 nucleotides match TRBD2. CDR3 size: 17 residues. CDR1 is MNHEY, CDR2 SMNVEV, per germline (reference sequence). After removal of 6 bases from V and 2 bases from J, the junction contained 10 bases not matched to a gene. The CDR3 region has the DNA TGTGCCAGCAGAGGAGAAAAAGGACTAGCGGGAGCCTACGAGCAGTACTTC. It encodes CASRGEKGLAGAYEQYF.

The V call is TRBV3-1 (or the pseudogene TRBV3-2), the J call TRBJ1-2; D is unresolved. The germline V and J ends were trimmed by 2 bases and 4 bases, with 14 bases remaining between them. CDR3 length equals 15 residues. From germline, CDR1 is LGHDT and CDR2 YNNKEL (reference sequence). In DNA, the CDR3 is TGTGCCAGCAGCCAAAAGATAGCCGATATCTATGGCTACACCTTC. It specifies CASSQKIADIYGYTF.

V gene TRBV11-2 combines with J gene TRBJ1-4; the D gene is possibly TRBD1 (5 bases). The V gene's germline CDR1 is SGHAT and CDR2 FQNNGV. V gave up 3 bases and J gave up 8 bases, with 16 bases separating them. The CDR3 consists of 15 residues. The CDR3 DNA reads as TGTGCCAGCAGCTTCAATCGGAAGCGGGGGGAAAAACTGTTTTTT. Its translation is CASSFNRKRGEKLFF.

The chain recombines TRBV7-2 with TRBJ1-1, with D possibly matching TRBD1 (6 bases). V shed 7 bases and J shed 1 base, with 10 bases lying between them. The CDR3 is 13 amino acids. Germline lookup yields CDR1 SGHTA and CDR2 FQGNSA. In DNA, the CDR3 is TGTGCCAGCACCAGGGGATCGAACACTGAAGCTTTCTTT. Amino acid sequence: CASTRGSNTEAFF.

This clone is a singleton in its sample. The chain employs TRBV11-1 and TRBJ2-5; D is perhaps TRBD1 (6 bases). CDR3 length: 14 residues. In germline, CDR1 is SGHAT, CDR2 FQDESV (reference sequence). Trimming took 3 bases from V and 1 from J, leaving 9 bases between them. The DNA of the CDR3 is TGTGCCAGCAGCTTGGTCAGGGGCCAAGAGACCCAGTACTTC. Translated, it gives CASSLVRGQETQYF.

This clone occurred once. The gene calls are TRBV18 and TRBJ2-2; TRBD2 aligns across 8 bases. CDR3 length: 15 residues. With V trimmed by 1 base and J by 2 bases, 0 bases remained unmatched. Germline loops: CDR1 KGHSH, CDR2 LQKENI. CDR3 residues: CASSPLAGNTGELFF. CDR3 coding DNA: TGTGCCAGCTCACCACTAGCGGGAAACACCGGGGAGCTGTTTTTT.

This CDR3 is CASTAGNGYTF. The CDR3 DNA reads TGTGCCAGTACCGCAGGGAATGGCTACACCTTC. The genes are TRBV19 and TRBJ1-2; tentatively, D is TRBD1 (5 bases). CDR3 size: 11 residues. Trimming removed 7 bases at V and 6 bases at J, with 9 bases between. CDR1 and CDR2 (germline): LNHDA, SQIVND (reference sequence).

V usage is TRBV20-1 and J usage is TRBJ1-1; D may be TRBD1 (6 bases). The germline V gene has CDR1 DFQATT and CDR2 SNEGSKA (reference sequence). The V gene lost 7 bases and the J gene lost 10 bases, with 16 bases spanning the gap. The CDR3 runs 11 residues. CDR3 sequence (DNA): TGCAGTGGGACAGAGGTCAACGGAGCTTTCTTT. It yields the protein CSGTEVNGAFF.

V gene TRBV11-3 combines with J gene TRBJ1-1; no clear D gene. V dropped 4 bases and J dropped 2 bases, with 8 bases sitting between them. CDR1 SGHNT and CDR2 YENEEA come from the germline V gene. CDR3 length: 13 residues. The CDR3 nucleotides read TGTGCCAGCAGCTCTCGAACTAACACTGAAGCTTTCTTT. It encodes CASSSRTNTEAFF.

The rearrangement joins TRBV12-5 to TRBJ2-5; 8 bases line up with TRBD1. Germline V gene sequence: CDR1 LGHNT, CDR2 FRNRAP. There are 14 residues in the CDR3. Trimming took 1 base from V and 7 from J; bases not matched to a gene: 5. CDR3 nucleotide sequence: TGTGCTAGTGGTTTGGGGACAGGGATAGTGACCCAGTACTTC. Its translation is CASGLGTGIVTQYF.

V usage is TRBV4-1 and J usage is TRBJ2-2; 9 bases are a match to TRBD1. The germline gives CDR1 MGHRA, CDR2 YSYEKL. The CDR3 extends over 15 amino acids. Trimming cost V 4 bases and J 6 bases; bases outside gene matches: 6. The CDR3 bases are TGCGCCAGCAGCCGCTCCGGGACAGGGCCCGGGGAGCTGTTTTTT. This encodes CASSRSGTGPGELFF.

V is TRBV21-1 and J is TRBJ2-2; TRBD1 is taken as the D call from the table, unchecked against the DNA. TRBV21-1 is flagged as a pseudogene. CDR3 size: 14 residues. CDR3 nucleotides: TGTGCCAGCAGCAACAGGGGTTCTCCCGGGGAGCTGTTTTTT. This encodes CASSNRGSPGELFF.

The chain joins TRBV19 to TRBJ1-1, with D possibly TRBD1 on 6 matching bases. This CDR3 has 12 residues. Germline-derived CDR1 and CDR2 are LNHDA and SQIVND (reference sequence). The V end was cut by 7 bases, the J end by 4 bases, with 10 bases between. In DNA form, the CDR3 reads TGTGCCAGTAAAGGCAGGGGCACTGAAGCTTTCTTT. The encoded protein is CASKGRGTEAFF.